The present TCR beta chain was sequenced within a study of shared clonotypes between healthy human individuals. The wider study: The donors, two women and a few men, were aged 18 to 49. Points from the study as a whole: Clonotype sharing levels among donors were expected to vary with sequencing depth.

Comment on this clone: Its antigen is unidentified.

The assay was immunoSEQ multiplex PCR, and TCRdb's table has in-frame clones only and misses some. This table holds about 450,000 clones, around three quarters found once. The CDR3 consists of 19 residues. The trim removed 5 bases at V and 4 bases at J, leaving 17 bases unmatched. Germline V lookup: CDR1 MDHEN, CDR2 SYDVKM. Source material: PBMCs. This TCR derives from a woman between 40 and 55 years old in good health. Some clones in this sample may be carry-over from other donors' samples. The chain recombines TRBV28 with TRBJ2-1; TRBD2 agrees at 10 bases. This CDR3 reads CASSQPSTGLASLYNEQFF. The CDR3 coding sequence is TGTGCCAGCAGTCAACCAAGCACGGGACTAGCGAGTCTTTACAATGAGCAGTTCTTC.